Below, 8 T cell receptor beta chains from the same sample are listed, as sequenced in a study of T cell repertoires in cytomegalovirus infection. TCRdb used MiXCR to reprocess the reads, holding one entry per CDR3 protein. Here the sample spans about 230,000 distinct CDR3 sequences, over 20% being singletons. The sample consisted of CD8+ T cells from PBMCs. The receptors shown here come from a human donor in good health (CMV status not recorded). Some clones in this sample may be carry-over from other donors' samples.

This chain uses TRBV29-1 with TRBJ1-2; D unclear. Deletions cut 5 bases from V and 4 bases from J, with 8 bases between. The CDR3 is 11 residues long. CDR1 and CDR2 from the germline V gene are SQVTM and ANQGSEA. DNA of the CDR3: TGCAGCGTTTCCAGGTCCTATGGCTACACCTTC. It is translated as CSVSRSYGYTF.

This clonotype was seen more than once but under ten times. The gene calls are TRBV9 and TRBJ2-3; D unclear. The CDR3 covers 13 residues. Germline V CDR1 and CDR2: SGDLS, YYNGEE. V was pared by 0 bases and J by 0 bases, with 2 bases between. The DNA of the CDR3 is TGTGCCAGCAGCGTAGTCAGCACAGATACGCAGTATTTT. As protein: CASSVVSTDTQYF.

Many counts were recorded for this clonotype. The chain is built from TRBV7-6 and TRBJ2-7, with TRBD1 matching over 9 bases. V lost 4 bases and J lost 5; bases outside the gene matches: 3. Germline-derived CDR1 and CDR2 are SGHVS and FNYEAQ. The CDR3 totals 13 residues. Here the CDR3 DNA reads TGTGCCAGCAGCTCGGACAGGGGCGACGAGCAGTACTTC. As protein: CASSSDRGDEQYF.

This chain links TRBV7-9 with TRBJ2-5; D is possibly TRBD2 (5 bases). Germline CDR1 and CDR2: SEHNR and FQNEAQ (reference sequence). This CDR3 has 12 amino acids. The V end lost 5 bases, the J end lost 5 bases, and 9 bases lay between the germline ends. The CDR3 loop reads CASSEGGETQYF. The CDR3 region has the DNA TGTGCCAGCAGCGAGGGCGGGGAGACCCAGTACTTC.

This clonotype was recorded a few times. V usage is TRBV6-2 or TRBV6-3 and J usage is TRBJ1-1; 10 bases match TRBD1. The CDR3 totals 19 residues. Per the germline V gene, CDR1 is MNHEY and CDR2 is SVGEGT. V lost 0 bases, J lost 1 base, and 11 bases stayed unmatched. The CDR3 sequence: CASSYSTVGTGVQNTEAFF. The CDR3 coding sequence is TGTGCCAGCAGTTACTCGACGGTCGGGACAGGGGTACAGAACACTGAAGCTTTCTTT.

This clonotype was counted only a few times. CDR3: CASALQIAEVGYTF. CDR3 coding DNA: TGCGCCAGCGCCCTGCAGATTGCTGAAGTGGGCTACACCTTC. This rearrangement joins TRBV5-1 to TRBJ1-2; D not certain. Trimming removed 7 bases at V and 8 bases at J, with 21 bases between. The CDR3 spans 14 residues. Germline lookup yields CDR1 SGHRS and CDR2 YFSETQ.

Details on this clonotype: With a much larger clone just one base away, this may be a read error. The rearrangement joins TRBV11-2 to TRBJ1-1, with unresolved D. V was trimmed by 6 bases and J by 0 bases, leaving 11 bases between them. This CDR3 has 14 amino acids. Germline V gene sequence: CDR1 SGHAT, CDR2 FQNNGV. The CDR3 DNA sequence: TGTGCCAGCAGACCCCCGGGGATGAACACTGAAGCTTTCTTT. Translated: CASRPPGMNTEAFF.

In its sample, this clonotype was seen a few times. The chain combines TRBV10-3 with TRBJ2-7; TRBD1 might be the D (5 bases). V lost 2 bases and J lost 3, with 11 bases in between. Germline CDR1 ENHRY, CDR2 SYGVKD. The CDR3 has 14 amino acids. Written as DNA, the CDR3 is TGTGCCATCAGTGAGGGTAGGGGCCGCTACGAGCAGTACTTC. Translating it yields CAISEGRGRYEQYF.